Listed below are T cell receptor beta chains from one sample, sequenced in a study of post-analysis software for immune sequencing data. Each CDR3 protein gets one entry after TCRdb re-called the PCR reads with MiXCR. The data show about 200,000 distinct CDR3 sequences, with roughly 30% seen just once and about 3.4% held by the top ten. The sample comprised blood. The receptor set was obtained from a girl aged 2 to 17 with multiple sclerosis. Each CDR3 is given with its conserved first and last residue.

J gene: TRBJ2-1; V gene: TRBV10-3; CDR3 protein: CAISPGQGANEQFF
J gene: TRBJ2-1; V gene: TRBV15; CDR3 protein: CATSSPSGYNEQFF
J gene: TRBJ1-2; V gene: TRBV5-1; CDR3 protein: CASSFPGQVYGYTF
J gene: TRBJ2-7; V gene: TRBV2; CDR3 protein: CASRDDSYEQYF
J gene: TRBJ1-2; V gene: TRBV6-1; CDR3 protein: CASSEPGTANYGYTF
J gene: TRBJ2-6; V gene: TRBV3-1; CDR3 protein: CASSQLKGVSGANVLTF
J gene: TRBJ2-7; V gene: TRBV12-3/TRBV12-4; CDR3 protein: CASLGHESYEQYF
J gene: TRBJ2-7; V gene: TRBV5-1; CDR3 protein: CASSQTSTGEQYF
J gene: TRBJ2-1; V gene: TRBV5-1; CDR3 protein: CASSPGLAGSSDEQFF
J gene: TRBJ2-5; V gene: TRBV28; CDR3 protein: CASSPSGQGQETQYF
J gene: TRBJ2-1; V gene: TRBV5-5; CDR3 protein: CASSSPRVSEQFF
J gene: TRBJ1-5; V gene: TRBV5-1; CDR3 protein: CASSLEAGAHQPQHF
J gene: TRBJ2-7; V gene: TRBV12-3/TRBV12-4; CDR3 protein: CASRPTLAGGSYEQYF
J gene: TRBJ2-1; V gene: TRBV11-2; CDR3 protein: CASSVPSGLRGGEQFF
J gene: TRBJ1-4; V gene: TRBV12-3/TRBV12-4; CDR3 protein: CASRLQEGDEKLFF
J gene: TRBJ1-2; V gene: TRBV7-9; CDR3 protein: CASSLGTTRGYTF
J gene: TRBJ2-7; V gene: TRBV21-1; CDR3 protein: CTSGTGGRAQYF
J gene: TRBJ1-2; V gene: TRBV9; CDR3 protein: CASSVGDGVDRGGYTF
J gene: TRBJ2-7; V gene: TRBV4-1; CDR3 protein: CVGSQGPYEQYF
J gene: TRBJ2-5; V gene: TRBV5-1; CDR3 protein: CASSFPGGGEGETQYF
J gene: TRBJ2-1; V gene: TRBV5-1; CDR3 protein: CASSHRDSGSYNEQFF
J gene: TRBJ2-3; V gene: TRBV11-2; CDR3 protein: CASSLVFGTGTDTQYF
J gene: TRBJ2-2; V gene: TRBV5-1; CDR3 protein: CANVGELFF
J gene: TRBJ2-1; V gene: TRBV10-3; CDR3 protein: CAIAEDHYNEQFF
J gene: TRBJ1-6; V gene: TRBV4-1; CDR3 protein: CASSQEGVGNSPLHF
J gene: TRBJ1-2; V gene: TRBV27; CDR3 protein: CASSRQGQVYGYTF
J gene: TRBJ1-2; V gene: TRBV27; CDR3 protein: CASSKAQGYGYTF
J gene: TRBJ2-1; V gene: TRBV6-6; CDR3 protein: CASSGHQGRNEQFF
J gene: TRBJ1-1; V gene: TRBV12-3/TRBV12-4; CDR3 protein: CASSPRQGGGTEAFF
J gene: TRBJ2-4; V gene: TRBV7-9; CDR3 protein: CASIPRGSSYNEQYF
J gene: TRBJ1-1; V gene: TRBV29-1; CDR3 protein: CSCSWGGSEAFF
J gene: TRBJ2-7; V gene: TRBV29-1; CDR3 protein: CSVLQGVAGGREQYF
J gene: TRBJ2-7; V gene: TRBV5-1; CDR3 protein: CASSPRQGTSYEQYF
J gene: TRBJ2-7; V gene: TRBV30; CDR3 protein: CAWSIGGGTLEAQYF
J gene: TRBJ1-5; V gene: TRBV3-1; CDR3 protein: CASSSGDRGLPSNQPQHF
J gene: TRBJ2-1; V gene: TRBV28; CDR3 protein: CASTRGAGTGNEQFF
J gene: TRBJ2-7; V gene: TRBV5-1; CDR3 protein: CASSLDTVYEQYF
J gene: TRBJ1-5; V gene: TRBV7-2; CDR3 protein: CASSFGDRNQPQHF
J gene: TRBJ2-7; V gene: TRBV3-1; CDR3 protein: CASSQAGGITYEQYF
J gene: TRBJ2-4; V gene: TRBV25-1; CDR3 protein: CASSERNAGGVYF
J gene: TRBJ2-1; V gene: TRBV7-9; CDR3 protein: CASSLAMVDEQFF
J gene: TRBJ2-1; V gene: TRBV9; CDR3 protein: CASSATGALTNEQFF
J gene: TRBJ2-7; V gene: TRBV29-1; CDR3 protein: CSVRTGGCYEQYF
J gene: TRBJ2-1; V gene: TRBV28; CDR3 protein: CASSQQPPGTSGRNEQFF
J gene: TRBJ1-1; V gene: TRBV28; CDR3 protein: CVSSPGNSNTEAFF
J gene: TRBJ2-5; V gene: TRBV20-1; CDR3 protein: CSARGLEGVETQYF
J gene: TRBJ1-2; V gene: TRBV3-1; CDR3 protein: CASADNYGYTF